These 7 T cell receptor beta chains were all obtained from the same sample, sequenced in a study of metastatic and nonmetastatic thyroid tumors. Patients had received no treatment of any kind before thyroid surgery. TCRdb re-clonotyped the PCR reads through MiXCR. The table shows around 22,000 clones, with more than 20% occurring only once. Sequenced: blood. The receptor set was obtained from a female donor with papillary thyroid cancer or a benign thyroid nodule (not recorded which). Some clones in this sample may be carry-over from other donors' samples.

As concerns this clone: Different DNA sequences within this sample yield the same CDR3. The chain combines TRBV2 with TRBJ1-2, with 7 nucleotides matching TRBD1. Germline assignment: CDR1 SNHLY and CDR2 FYNNEI. The CDR3 covers 15 residues. Unmatched junction bases numbered 12, after V lost 7 bases and J lost 4 bases. The CDR3 loop is CASTRQGAQIYGYTF. As DNA, the CDR3 is TGTGCCAGCACCAGACAGGGTGCGCAAATCTATGGCTACACCTTC. The complete variable domain, with remaining parts taken from reference TRBV2 and TRBJ1-2, reads EPEVTQTPSHQVTQMGQEVILRCVPISNHLYFYWYRQILGQKVEFLVSFYNNEISEKSEIFDDQFSVERPDGSNFTLKIRSTKLEDSAMYFCASTRQGAQIYGYTFGSGTRLTVV.

This clone appeared many times. This CDR3 is CASSVSGDQPQHF. CDR3 nucleotide sequence: TGTGCCAGCAGCGTATCAGGGGATCAGCCCCAGCATTTT. The rearrangement links TRBV9 to TRBJ1-5; perhaps TRBD1 as D (6 bases). Trimming shortened V by 1 base and J by 5 bases, and 7 bases separated the two germline ends. Looked up from germline, CDR1 is SGDLS and CDR2 is YYNGEE. This CDR3 is built from 13 residues. The full variable domain, rest sourced from reference TRBV9 and TRBJ1-5, is DSGVTQTPKHLITATGQRVTLRCSPRSGDLSVYWYQQSLDQGLQFLIQYYNGEERAKGNILERFSAQQFPDLHSELNLSSLELGDSALYFCASSVSGDQPQHFGDGTRLSIL.

This clone was observed many times. The chain is built from TRBV5-4 and TRBJ2-1, with TRBD2 identical over 10 bases. The CDR3 length is 14 residues. Germline V lookup: CDR1 SGHNT, CDR2 YYREEE (reference sequence). The V and J ends lost 2 bases and 7 bases, in that order; junction bases with no gene match: 3. The CDR3 loop reads CASSLAGGPNEQFF. For the CDR3, the DNA is TGTGCCAGCAGCTTAGCGGGGGGGCCGAATGAGCAGTTCTTC. The full variable domain, its missing parts supplied by reference TRBV5-4 and TRBJ2-1, is ETGVTQSPTHLIKTRGQQVTLRCSSQSGHNTVSWYQQALGQGPQFIFQYYREEENGRGNFPPRFSGLQFPNYSSELNVNALELDDSALYLCASSLAGGPNEQFFGPGTRLTVL.

Many counts were recorded for this clone. The chain recombines TRBV4-3 with TRBJ1-5; 8 positions match TRBD1. V was clipped by 0 bases and J by 6 bases; unmatched bases: 7. In germline, CDR1 is LGHNA, CDR2 YSLEER. The CDR3 has 16 amino acids. The CDR3 region has the DNA TGCGCCAGCAGCCAAGAGGTAGGACAGGGCGGTCAGCCCCAGCATTTT. Its protein product is CASSQEVGQGGQPQHF.

This clone was seen repeatedly, ten times or more. This sequence joins TRBV20-1 and TRBJ1-5; D is undetermined. Germline-derived CDR1 and CDR2 are DFQATT and SNEGSKA (reference sequence). V was clipped by 3 bases and J by 2 bases, with 8 bases between them. The CDR3 runs to 13 residues. CDR3 DNA: TGCAGTGCTAGCAATGGGGGCAATCAGCCCCAGCATTTT. It is translated as CSASNGGNQPQHF.

J is TRBJ2-7 and V is TRBV20-1; 7 bases map to TRBD1. CDR3 length equals 15 residues. V shed 5 bases, J shed 3 bases, and the junction held 13 bases outside the gene matches. The V gene's germline CDR1 is DFQATT and CDR2 SNEGSKA (reference sequence). This chain's CDR3 is CSAPTSGTANYEQYF. The DNA for the CDR3 is TGCAGTGCTCCGACCTCCGGGACAGCCAACTACGAGCAGTACTTC.

This clone was seen ten or more times. V is TRBV29-1 and J is TRBJ2-7; 9 positions agree with TRBD1. CDR1 and CDR2 from the germline V gene are SQVTM and ANQGSEA. With 6 bases clipped from V and 5 bases from J, the junction kept 2 bases outside the gene matches. This CDR3 comprises 11 residues. Here the CDR3 reads CSVRTGDEQYF. The CDR3 region has the DNA TGCAGCGTGAGGACAGGGGACGAGCAGTACTTC.